The 25 T cell receptor beta chains below come from one sample, sequenced in a study of monozygotic twins with inflammatory bowel disease. From its re-call of the 5' RACE reads, TCRdb lists each CDR3 protein once, without DNA. In all, the sample yields over 150,000 distinct CDR3 sequences. The sample comprised blood. The source of these receptors is a human donor with ulcerative colitis or Crohn's disease, or a healthy co-twin of an affected twin (not recorded which).

The genes are TRBV4-3 and TRBJ2-1; TCRdb's assignment of TRBD1 cannot be checked, as there is no DNA. This CDR3 has 14 amino acids. Germline V gene data show CDR1 as LGHNA and CDR2 as YSLEER. Here the CDR3 reads CASSQEYRADEQFF.

The chain links TRBV6-2 or TRBV6-3 to TRBJ1-5; no DNA is available, so the TRBD1 call from TCRdb remains unchecked. The CDR3 length is 15 residues. The V gene's germline CDR1 is MNHEY and CDR2 SVGEGT. The CDR3 loop reads CASSSGTGANQPQHF.

This sequence joins TRBV24-1 and TRBJ2-1; as DNA is missing, the TRBD2 call by TCRdb cannot be tested. The germline V gene has CDR1 KGHDR and CDR2 SFDVKD. This CDR3 comprises 17 residues. Here the CDR3 reads CATSDFHSGSSYNEQFF.

The V call is TRBV20-1, the J call TRBJ1-2; TCRdb's D gene call, TRBD1, goes unchecked for lack of DNA. The CDR3 runs to 14 residues. Germline V gives CDR1 DFQATT, CDR2 SNEGSKA (reference sequence). The CDR3: CSADTGTGGAGYTF.

The chain employs TRBV5-4 and TRBJ1-2; the D call of TRBD1 rests on TCRdb alone, since no DNA is present to check it. There are 14 residues in the CDR3. In germline, CDR1 is SGHNT, CDR2 YYREEE (reference sequence). This chain's CDR3 is CASSSGQTNYGYTF. The whole variable domain, remainder taken from reference TRBV5-4 and TRBJ1-2, is ETGVTQSPTHLIKTRGQQVTLRCSSQSGHNTVSWYQQALGQGPQFIFQYYREEENGRGNFPPRFSGLQFPNYSSELNVNALELDDSALYLCASSSGQTNYGYTFGSGTRLTVV.

The rearrangement uses TRBV9 and TRBJ2-7; the TCRdb call, TRBD1, lacks DNA for checking. The CDR3 is 14 amino acids. Germline V gene data show CDR1 as SGDLS and CDR2 as YYNGEE. CDR3 region: CASSVVGEGGEQYF.

This chain uses TRBV5-1 with TRBJ1-2. This CDR3 is 14 amino acids long. CDR1 SGHRS and CDR2 YFSETQ come from the germline V gene. The CDR3 sequence is CASSLDSGDYGYTF. The full variable domain, in which reference TRBV5-1 and TRBJ1-2 provide the parts outside the CDR3, is KAGVTQTPRYLIKTRGQQVTLSCSPISGHRSVSWYQQTPGQGLQFLFEYFSETQRNKGNFPGRFSGRQFSNSRSEMNVSTLELGDSALYLCASSLDSGDYGYTFGSGTRLTVV.

The V call is TRBV5-1, the J call TRBJ2-7; the TCRdb D gene call, TRBD1, has no DNA to confirm it. The germline V gene encodes CDR1 SGHRS and CDR2 YFSETQ. The CDR3 is 15 residues long. The CDR3 loop is CASSLGGAGPYEQYF.

The chain recombines TRBV20-1 with TRBJ2-3; TCRdb calls TRBD2, which cannot be checked without DNA. The germline CDR1 and CDR2 sequences are DFQATT and SNEGSKA (reference sequence). This CDR3 has 18 amino acids. This CDR3 reads CSATGEGFGTSGRDTQYF.

The V gene is TRBV5-1, the J gene TRBJ1-1; TCRdb's D gene call, TRBD1, goes unchecked for lack of DNA. The CDR3 is 15 amino acids. In germline, CDR1 is SGHRS, CDR2 YFSETQ. Here the CDR3 reads CASSLGGSGNTEAFF.

This chain joins TRBV11-2 and TRBJ2-1. CDR3 size: 13 residues. The germline gives CDR1 SGHAT, CDR2 FQNNGV. CDR3 sequence reads: CASSLGTGSEQFF.

The V gene is TRBV3-1, the J gene TRBJ2-1; absent DNA, TCRdb's TRBD1 call cannot be checked. Germline values: CDR1 LGHDT, CDR2 YNNKEL (reference sequence). This CDR3 is built from 17 residues. The chain's CDR3 is CASSQVGGTSSYNEQFF.

The chain carries TRBV5-6 and TRBJ1-1; with no DNA, the TCRdb D assignment of TRBD1 cannot be verified. Germline V gene lookup returns CDR1 SGHDT and CDR2 YYEEEE. The CDR3 covers 17 residues. CDR3 sequence: CASSFPLLRGRSTEAFF.

CDR3 protein: CASKPWDSQETQYF. V usage is TRBV6-1 and J usage is TRBJ2-5; the TCRdb call, TRBD1, lacks DNA for checking. Germline CDR1 reads MNHNS; CDR2 reads SASEGT. This CDR3 is built from 14 residues.

This chain connects TRBV7-2 to TRBJ2-7; with no DNA, the TCRdb D assignment of TRBD2 cannot be verified. The CDR3 runs 16 residues. Per the germline V gene, CDR1 is SGHTA and CDR2 is FQGNSA. The CDR3 reads CASSPGPGLPSYEQYF.

V usage is TRBV7-9 and J usage is TRBJ1-1; checking the TCRdb D call of TRBD1 is not possible without DNA. Germline loops: CDR1 SEHNR, CDR2 FQNEAQ (reference sequence). The CDR3 spans 13 residues. The CDR3 spells CASSHQGPGDAFF.

The rearrangement uses TRBV20-1 and TRBJ2-7; TCRdb gives TRBD1 as the D gene, but with no DNA this cannot be confirmed. The germline gives CDR1 DFQATT, CDR2 SNEGSKA (reference sequence). CDR3 length: 14 residues. This CDR3 reads CSAGPLAGGSEQYF.

This rearrangement joins TRBV12-3 or TRBV12-4 to TRBJ1-1; as DNA is missing, the TRBD1 call by TCRdb cannot be tested. The CDR3 totals 16 residues. CDR3 region: CASSLTTRGLGTEAFF.

V is TRBV6-6 and J is TRBJ2-1; the TCRdb D gene call, TRBD2, has no DNA to confirm it. CDR1 and CDR2 from the germline V gene are MNHNY and SVGAGI (reference sequence). This CDR3 is 14 amino acids long. The CDR3 here is CASSYWASDNEQFF.

The V and J genes are TRBV20-1 and TRBJ2-3; as DNA is missing, the TRBD1 call by TCRdb cannot be tested. Germline CDR1 and CDR2: DFQATT and SNEGSKA (reference sequence). This CDR3 spans 13 amino acids. The CDR3 sequence is CSARRGGIDTQYF.

The rearrangement links TRBV7-3 to TRBJ2-7; there is no DNA to check the TCRdb D call of TRBD1. Germline V lookup: CDR1 SGHTA, CDR2 FQGTGA. The CDR3 has 12 residues. CDR3 sequence reads: CASSTGQGIKYF.

The J gene is TRBJ2-1, the V gene TRBV10-3; TCRdb's D call of TRBD2 is untestable without DNA. CDR3 size: 16 residues. Germline V gives CDR1 ENHRY, CDR2 SYGVKD. The CDR3 here is CAISESLAGDNNEQFF.

The rearrangement links TRBV5-1 to TRBJ2-7; TCRdb proposes TRBD1, but this gene call is untestable without DNA. The V gene's germline CDR1 is SGHRS and CDR2 YFSETQ. There are 16 residues in the CDR3. The CDR3 is CASSLAGTGVSYEQYF.

The chain has TRBV5-6 and TRBJ2-3; TCRdb's D call of TRBD2 is untestable without DNA. The CDR3 consists of 17 residues. The germline V gene encodes CDR1 SGHDT and CDR2 YYEEEE. The CDR3 loop reads CASSSWTRGLEADTQYF.

CDR3 sequence: CATSSAAGSYGYTF. The V gene is TRBV24-1, the J gene TRBJ1-2. The CDR3 has 14 amino acids. In germline, CDR1 is KGHDR, CDR2 SFDVKD.